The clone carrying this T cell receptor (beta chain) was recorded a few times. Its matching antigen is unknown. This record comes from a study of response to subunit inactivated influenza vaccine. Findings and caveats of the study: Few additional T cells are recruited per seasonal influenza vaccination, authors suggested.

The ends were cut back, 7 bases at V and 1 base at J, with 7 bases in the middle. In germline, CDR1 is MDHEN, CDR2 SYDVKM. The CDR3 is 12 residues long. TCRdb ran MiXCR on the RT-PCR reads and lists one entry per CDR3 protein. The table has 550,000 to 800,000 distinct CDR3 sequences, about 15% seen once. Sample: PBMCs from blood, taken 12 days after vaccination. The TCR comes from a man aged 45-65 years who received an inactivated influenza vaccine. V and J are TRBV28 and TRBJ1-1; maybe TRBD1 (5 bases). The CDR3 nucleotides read TGTGCCAGCACTGACAGGAACACTGAAGCTTTCTTT. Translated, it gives CASTDRNTEAFF.